This T cell receptor beta chain was captured in a study of blood T cell repertoires in COVID-19. Background on the study: COVID-19 samples collected from the United States, Italy and Spain covered acute and convalescent phases. T cells, B-cell-depleted T cells, or PBMCs supplied cDNA or gDNA.

This CDR3 is 17 amino acids long. CDR1 is SNHLY and CDR2 is FYNNEI in the germline V gene. V was pared by 0 bases and J by 3 bases, with 6 bases of the junction left unmatched. In the original analysis: Cell counts per sample came from amplifying reference gene primers. Clones were read by immunoSEQ multiplex PCR, and TCRdb kept only the in-frame ones, dropping some. That table is the source of V, J and clone size, and D and trimming were worked out from the DNA. The sample consists of nearly 95,000 clones, around 87% of them appearing once. This clonotype was obtained from a human donor with acute or convalescent COVID-19. The donor label of this sample is uncertain. The specimen sequenced was peripheral blood. The J gene is TRBJ2-1, the V gene TRBV2; 9 nucleotides agree with TRBD2. The CDR3 nucleotides are TGTGCCAGCAGTGAAGCGCGGGCGGGGGGGCACTACAATGAGCAGTTCTTC. Amino acid sequence: CASSEARAGGHYNEQFF.